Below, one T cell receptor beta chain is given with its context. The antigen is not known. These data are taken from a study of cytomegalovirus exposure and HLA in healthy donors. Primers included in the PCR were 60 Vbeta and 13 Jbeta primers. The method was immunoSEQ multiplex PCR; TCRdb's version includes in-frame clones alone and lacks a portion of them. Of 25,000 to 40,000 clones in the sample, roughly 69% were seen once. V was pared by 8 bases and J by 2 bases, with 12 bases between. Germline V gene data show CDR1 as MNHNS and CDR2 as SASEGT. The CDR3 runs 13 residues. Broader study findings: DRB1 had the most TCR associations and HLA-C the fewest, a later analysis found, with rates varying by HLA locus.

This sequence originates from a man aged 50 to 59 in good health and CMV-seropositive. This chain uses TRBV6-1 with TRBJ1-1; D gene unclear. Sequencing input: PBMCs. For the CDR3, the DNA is TGTGCCAGCGTAATACAGTCTAACACTGAAGCTTTCTTT. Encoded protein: CASVIQSNTEAFF.